Listed here are 3 T cell receptor beta chains from one sample, sequenced in a study of human T cells and chemical hapten exposure. Time point meaning: patch test 1, 2 weeks after DPC sensitization. Sample treatment: therapeutic diphenylcyclopropenone sensitization with weekly scalp DPC. MiXCR, run by TCRdb on the RACE reads, gives a single entry per CDR3 protein. The table shows roughly 180,000 distinct CDR3 sequences, with approximately 14% occurring only once. The starting material was whole blood, obtained in connection with sensitization to the hapten diphenylcyclopropenone (DPC). The source of these receptors is a woman in her thirties with alopecia areata. Some clones in this sample may be carry-over from other donors' samples.

Comment on this clonotype: The junction and the germline gene differ at one end; a read error may be behind it. The rearrangement uses TRBV7-2 and TRBJ1-3, with 7 bases matching TRBD1. The CDR3 has 16 residues. Germline CDR1 and CDR2: SGHTA and FQGNSA. This CDR3 reads CVSSLAPRGPGNTIYF. CDR3 bases: TGTGTCAGCAGCTTAGCGCCGAGGGGGCCTGGAAACACCATATATTTT.

The sample holds a few counts of this clonotype. The J gene is TRBJ2-2, the V gene TRBV7-2; D is possibly TRBD1 (5 bases). This CDR3 spans 14 amino acids. Germline CDR1 is SGHTA and CDR2 is FQGNSA. Trimming took 0 bases from V and 7 from J, leaving 9 bases between them. DNA of the CDR3: TGTGCCAGCAGCTTAGCAGGGGAAGTCGGGGAGCTGTTTTTT. This gives the protein CASSLAGEVGELFF. Full variable domain (missing parts from reference TRBV7-2 and TRBJ2-2): GAGVSQSPSNKVTEKGKDVELRCDPISGHTALYWYRQSLGQGLEFLIYFQGNSAPDKSGLPSDRFSAERTGGSVSTLTIQRTQQEDSAVYLCASSLAGEVGELFFGEGSRLTVL.

This clonotype was counted at least ten times. The chain carries TRBV20-1 and TRBJ2-7; D is ambiguous. In germline, CDR1 is DFQATT, CDR2 SNEGSKA (reference sequence). This CDR3 comprises 14 residues. V lost 3 bases to trimming and J lost 6 bases, with 18 bases between them. CDR3 region: CSASGSTSLPEQYF. In DNA form, the CDR3 reads TGCAGTGCTAGTGGGTCCACCTCCCTACCCGAGCAGTACTTC.